Following are 2 T cell receptor beta chains from one sample sequenced in a study. TCRdb re-called the RT-PCR reads with MiXCR, one entry per CDR3 protein. Among fewer than 800,000 distinct CDR3 sequences listed, around 14% were seen once. Sequencing was done on a sample of memory CD4+ T cells from blood. The receptors originated from a female donor in good health, serving as a healthy control.

CDR3 sequence reads: CASSVGWTGSYEQYF. The CDR3 DNA is TGTGCCAGCAGCGTAGGGTGGACGGGTTCCTACGAGCAGTACTTC. The chain joins TRBV9 to TRBJ2-7, with D hard to call. In germline, CDR1 is SGDLS, CDR2 YYNGEE. V dropped 0 bases and J dropped 1 base, with 11 bases sitting between them. The CDR3 sequence is 15 residues long. The whole variable domain, remainder taken from reference TRBV9 and TRBJ2-7, is DSGVTQTPKHLITATGQRVTLRCSPRSGDLSVYWYQQSLDQGLQFLIQYYNGEERAKGNILERFSAQQFPDLHSELNLSSLELGDSALYFCASSVGWTGSYEQYFGPGTRLTVT.

Ten or more counts support this clonotype. The chain uses TRBV6-4 and TRBJ2-2; the D gene is possibly TRBD1 (6 bases). The CDR3 loop spans 14 amino acids. V was trimmed by 8 bases and J by 2 bases, leaving 12 bases between them. Germline values: CDR1 MRHNA, CDR2 SNTAGT. The CDR3 is CASSGQPNTGELFF. As DNA, the CDR3 is TGTGCCAGCTCCGGACAGCCTAACACCGGGGAGCTGTTTTTT.